Listed below are T cell receptor beta chains from one sample, sequenced in a study of T cell changes during pregnancy in multiple sclerosis. The table came from immunoSEQ multiplex PCR; TCRdb's copy has only in-frame clones and leaves some out. The sample lists approximately 100,000 clones; approximately 89% were seen once. The sequences come from peripheral blood, collected after pregnancy. Source of these receptors: a female donor with multiple sclerosis, enrolled in a pregnancy study. The CDR3 runs from the conserved cysteine through the conserved F or W. Each record gives: CDR3 protein, CDR3 DNA, clone size, D gene, V gene, CDR3 length, J gene. A D gene is named only where the DNA matches it firmly. Where a row states a size, it is once, few, many or the class of an expanded clone; other rows omit it.

CDR3 protein: CASSLVSGGAEVDEQFF; CDR3 DNA: TGTGCCAGCAGCTTAGTTAGCGGGGGGGCGGAAGTTGATGAGCAGTTCTTC; clone size: .; D gene: TRBD2; V gene: TRBV11-2; CDR3 length: 17; J gene: TRBJ2-1
CDR3 protein: CASRWTGGNYEQYF; CDR3 DNA: TGTGCCAGCCGATGGACAGGGGGGAACTACGAGCAGTACTTC; clone size: .; D gene: TRBD1; V gene: TRBV27; CDR3 length: 14; J gene: TRBJ2-7
CDR3 protein: CASSLGTSGYTTQYF; CDR3 DNA: TGTGCCAGCAGCTTAGGGACTAGCGGGTACACGACCCAGTACTTC; clone size: .; D gene: TRBD2; V gene: TRBV11-2; CDR3 length: 15; J gene: TRBJ2-5
CDR3 protein: CASSFRLAGKETQYF; CDR3 DNA: TGTGCCAGCAGCTTTAGACTAGCGGGAAAAGAGACCCAGTACTTC; clone size: .; D gene: TRBD2; V gene: TRBV5-4; CDR3 length: 15; J gene: TRBJ2-5
CDR3 protein: CASSSGQGVDEQYF; CDR3 DNA: TGTGCCAGCAGCTCGGGACAGGGAGTCGACGAGCAGTACTTC; clone size: .; D gene: TRBD1; V gene: TRBV7-3; CDR3 length: 14; J gene: TRBJ2-7
CDR3 protein: CASSLSPGVINYGYTF; CDR3 DNA: TGTGCCAGCAGTTTATCACCGGGGGTGATAAACTATGGCTACACCTTC; clone size: .; D gene: .; V gene: TRBV27; CDR3 length: 16; J gene: TRBJ1-2
CDR3 protein: CASSVRGGEAFF; CDR3 DNA: TGTGCCAGTAGTGTGAGGGGAGGAGAAGCTTTCTTT; clone size: few; D gene: .; V gene: TRBV19; CDR3 length: 12; J gene: TRBJ1-1
CDR3 protein: CASRPTGPLGYGYTF; CDR3 DNA: TGTGCCAGCAGGCCCACAGGACCTCTAGGCTATGGCTACACCTTC; clone size: .; D gene: .; V gene: TRBV6-5; CDR3 length: 15; J gene: TRBJ1-2
CDR3 protein: CASFPRGQRNTEAFF; CDR3 DNA: TGTGCCAGCTTCCCACGGGGACAGCGGAACACTGAAGCTTTCTTT; clone size: .; D gene: TRBD1; V gene: TRBV6-1; CDR3 length: 15; J gene: TRBJ1-1
CDR3 protein: CASSLDGALSGGELFF; CDR3 DNA: TGTGCCAGCAGCTTAGACGGAGCATTATCGGGCGGGGAGCTGTTTTTT; clone size: .; D gene: .; V gene: TRBV7-2; CDR3 length: 16; J gene: TRBJ2-2
CDR3 protein: CASSPAGAIYGYTF; CDR3 DNA: TGTGCCAGCAGCCCGGCAGGGGCCATCTATGGCTACACCTTC; clone size: .; D gene: .; V gene: TRBV6-5; CDR3 length: 14; J gene: TRBJ1-2
CDR3 protein: CASSLADRSYEQYF; CDR3 DNA: TGTGCCAGCAGCTTAGCTGACAGAAGTTACGAGCAGTACTTC; clone size: .; D gene: .; V gene: TRBV7-8; CDR3 length: 14; J gene: TRBJ2-7
CDR3 protein: CASSVAGDRQPQHF; CDR3 DNA: TGTGCCAGCAGTGTGGCGGGTGATCGTCAGCCCCAGCATTTT; clone size: .; D gene: .; V gene: TRBV2; CDR3 length: 14; J gene: TRBJ1-5
CDR3 protein: CASSSEPTDTQYF; CDR3 DNA: TGTGCCAGCAGCTCCGAGCCCACAGATACGCAGTATTTT; clone size: few; D gene: .; V gene: TRBV5-6; CDR3 length: 13; J gene: TRBJ2-3
CDR3 protein: CASSEQGRTEAFF; CDR3 DNA: TGTGCCAGCAGCGAACAGGGGCGCACTGAAGCTTTCTTT; clone size: few; D gene: TRBD1; V gene: TRBV2; CDR3 length: 13; J gene: TRBJ1-1
CDR3 protein: CATSATDFDEQFF; CDR3 DNA: TGTGCCACCAGCGCCACAGATTTTGATGAGCAGTTCTTC; clone size: few; D gene: .; V gene: TRBV15; CDR3 length: 13; J gene: TRBJ2-1
CDR3 protein: CASSSALAGTGELFF; CDR3 DNA: TGTGCCAGCAGCTCCGCTCTAGCGGGCACCGGGGAGCTGTTTTTT; clone size: .; D gene: TRBD2; V gene: TRBV7-2; CDR3 length: 15; J gene: TRBJ2-2
CDR3 protein: CASSLRDRGAFF; CDR3 DNA: TGTGCCAGCAGCTTGCGAGACAGGGGAGCTTTCTTT; clone size: .; D gene: TRBD1; V gene: TRBV7-9; CDR3 length: 12; J gene: TRBJ1-1
CDR3 protein: CSVESTGGGNTEAFF; CDR3 DNA: TGCAGCGTTGAAAGCACAGGGGGCGGGAACACTGAAGCTTTCTTT; clone size: few; D gene: TRBD1; V gene: TRBV29-1; CDR3 length: 15; J gene: TRBJ1-1
CDR3 protein: CAWSRNTEAFF; CDR3 DNA: TGTGCCTGGAGCCGTAACACTGAAGCTTTCTTT; clone size: few; D gene: .; V gene: TRBV30; CDR3 length: 11; J gene: TRBJ1-1
CDR3 protein: CASSPGGQGAMPQPQHF; CDR3 DNA: TGTGCCAGCTCACCCGGGGGACAGGGGGCAATGCCCCAGCCCCAGCATTTT; clone size: .; D gene: TRBD1; V gene: TRBV18; CDR3 length: 17; J gene: TRBJ1-5
CDR3 protein: CSVGKVAGGNEQFF; CDR3 DNA: TGCAGCGTTGGAAAGGTAGCGGGGGGCAATGAGCAGTTCTTC; clone size: .; D gene: TRBD2; V gene: TRBV29-1; CDR3 length: 14; J gene: TRBJ2-1
CDR3 protein: CSVGGDVTNYGYTF; CDR3 DNA: TGCAGCGTGGGGGGGGACGTTACTAACTATGGCTACACCTTC; clone size: .; D gene: .; V gene: TRBV29-1; CDR3 length: 14; J gene: TRBJ1-2
CDR3 protein: CSARTGVEKLFF; CDR3 DNA: TGCAGCGCTCGGACAGGGGTAGAAAAACTGTTTTTT; clone size: .; D gene: TRBD1; V gene: TRBV29-1; CDR3 length: 12; J gene: TRBJ1-4
CDR3 protein: CASSSIGLAGYNEQFF; CDR3 DNA: TGTGCCAGCAGCTCGATAGGACTAGCGGGGTACAATGAGCAGTTCTTC; clone size: .; D gene: TRBD2; V gene: TRBV7-3; CDR3 length: 16; J gene: TRBJ2-1
CDR3 protein: CASSEAGATSGAQYF; CDR3 DNA: TGTGCCAGCAGTGAGGCGGGGGCCACGAGCGGGGCCCAGTACTTC; clone size: .; D gene: .; V gene: TRBV25-1; CDR3 length: 15; J gene: TRBJ2-5
CDR3 protein: CATSVLDRDNSPLHF; CDR3 DNA: TGTGCCACCAGCGTCCTAGACAGGGACAATTCACCCCTCCACTTT; clone size: once; D gene: TRBD1; V gene: TRBV15; CDR3 length: 15; J gene: TRBJ1-6
CDR3 protein: CASGETGKTNEKLFF; CDR3 DNA: TGTGCCAGCGGGGAGACAGGGAAGACTAATGAAAAACTGTTTTTT; clone size: .; D gene: TRBD1; V gene: TRBV7-9; CDR3 length: 15; J gene: TRBJ1-4
CDR3 protein: CAISEPSYPTGFAGELFF; CDR3 DNA: TGTGCCATCAGTGAGCCAAGTTACCCGACAGGTTTTGCCGGGGAGCTGTTTTTT; clone size: .; D gene: .; V gene: TRBV10-3; CDR3 length: 18; J gene: TRBJ2-2
CDR3 protein: CASSLTTGGTEAFF; CDR3 DNA: TGTGCCAGCAGCTTAACGACGGGTGGCACTGAAGCTTTCTTT; clone size: .; D gene: .; V gene: TRBV7-3; CDR3 length: 14; J gene: TRBJ1-1
CDR3 protein: CASSLGSGNTGELFF; CDR3 DNA: TGTGCCAGCAGCTTAGGAAGCGGGAACACCGGGGAGCTGTTTTTT; clone size: .; D gene: .; V gene: TRBV7-3; CDR3 length: 15; J gene: TRBJ2-2
CDR3 protein: CASSQDFPRGGRGEQFF; CDR3 DNA: TGTGCCAGCAGCCAGGACTTCCCGCGGGGGGGGCGGGGTGAGCAGTTCTTC; clone size: .; D gene: TRBD2; V gene: TRBV4-2; CDR3 length: 17; J gene: TRBJ2-1
CDR3 protein: CASSRVGVADTQYF; CDR3 DNA: TGTGCCAGCAGCCGAGTCGGGGTGGCAGATACGCAGTATTTT; clone size: .; D gene: .; V gene: TRBV9; CDR3 length: 14; J gene: TRBJ2-3
CDR3 protein: CASTTGLAGGEETQYF; CDR3 DNA: TGTGCCAGCACCACAGGGTTAGCGGGGGGGGAAGAGACCCAGTACTTC; clone size: .; D gene: TRBD2; V gene: TRBV2; CDR3 length: 16; J gene: TRBJ2-5
CDR3 protein: CASSLSTEAFF; CDR3 DNA: TGTGCCAGCAGCTTGTCTACTGAAGCTTTCTTT; clone size: .; D gene: .; V gene: TRBV5-6; CDR3 length: 11; J gene: TRBJ1-1
CDR3 protein: CASSQGRLDKEYF; CDR3 DNA: TGTGCCAGCAGCCAAGGTAGATTAGACAAGGAGTACTTC; clone size: .; D gene: .; V gene: TRBV14; CDR3 length: 13; J gene: TRBJ2-7
CDR3 protein: CLLVPPKELTEAFF; CDR3 DNA: TGTCTACTGGTCCCCCCGAAGGAGCTGACTGAAGCTTTCTTT; clone size: few; D gene: .; V gene: TRBV30; CDR3 length: 14; J gene: TRBJ1-1
CDR3 protein: CASSLVQGGELFF; CDR3 DNA: TGTGCCAGCAGCTTAGTCCAGGGAGGGGAGCTGTTTTTT; clone size: once; D gene: .; V gene: TRBV11-3; CDR3 length: 13; J gene: TRBJ2-2
CDR3 protein: CASSPEDLRGPWQYF; CDR3 DNA: TGCGCCAGCAGCCCCGAGGACCTCAGGGGGCCGTGGCAGTACTTC; clone size: .; D gene: TRBD1; V gene: TRBV4-1; CDR3 length: 15; J gene: TRBJ2-7
CDR3 protein: CASSEAAGARGTEAFF; CDR3 DNA: TGTGCCAGCAGTGAAGCGGCAGGGGCACGCGGCACTGAAGCTTTCTTT; clone size: .; D gene: .; V gene: TRBV6-1; CDR3 length: 16; J gene: TRBJ1-1
CDR3 protein: CASSQSWRGGSSYEQYF; CDR3 DNA: TGCGCCAGCAGCCAATCGTGGCGGGGGGGAAGTTCCTACGAGCAGTACTTC; clone size: once; D gene: TRBD2; V gene: TRBV4-1; CDR3 length: 17; J gene: TRBJ2-7
CDR3 protein: CATSRDRRQPQHF; CDR3 DNA: TGTGCCACCAGCAGAGATCGGCGGCAGCCCCAGCATTTT; clone size: .; D gene: .; V gene: TRBV15; CDR3 length: 13; J gene: TRBJ1-5
CDR3 protein: CASNPAGDSPLHF; CDR3 DNA: TGTGCCAGCAACCCAGCGGGGGATTCACCCCTCCACTTT; clone size: .; D gene: .; V gene: TRBV2; CDR3 length: 13; J gene: TRBJ1-6
CDR3 protein: CASVDRPTGSEKLFF; CDR3 DNA: TGTGCCAGTGTGGACAGGCCCACAGGAAGCGAAAAACTGTTTTTT; clone size: .; D gene: TRBD1; V gene: TRBV19; CDR3 length: 15; J gene: TRBJ1-4
CDR3 protein: CASSGLSSGDNEQFF; CDR3 DNA: TGTGCCAGCAGTGGGTTATCTAGCGGGGATAATGAGCAGTTCTTC; clone size: .; D gene: TRBD2; V gene: TRBV2; CDR3 length: 15; J gene: TRBJ2-1
CDR3 protein: CASVESGQGRVEQYF; CDR3 DNA: TGTGCCAGTGTGGAATCGGGACAGGGGCGGGTGGAGCAGTACTTC; clone size: .; D gene: TRBD1; V gene: TRBV5-6; CDR3 length: 15; J gene: TRBJ2-7
CDR3 protein: CASSPAGDSSGNTIYF; CDR3 DNA: TGCGCCAGCAGCCCTGCCGGGGACAGCTCTGGAAACACCATATATTTT; clone size: .; D gene: TRBD1; V gene: TRBV5-1; CDR3 length: 16; J gene: TRBJ1-3
CDR3 protein: CATSKTNSNQPQHF; CDR3 DNA: TGTGCCACCAGCAAAACAAATAGCAATCAGCCCCAGCATTTT; clone size: once; D gene: .; V gene: TRBV15; CDR3 length: 14; J gene: TRBJ1-5
CDR3 protein: CASSPPGTAAYEQYF; CDR3 DNA: TGTGCCAGCAGTCCTCCCGGGACTGCAGCCTACGAGCAGTACTTC; clone size: .; D gene: .; V gene: TRBV5-4; CDR3 length: 15; J gene: TRBJ2-7
CDR3 protein: CASSLVLGGYEQYF; CDR3 DNA: TGTGCCAGCAGCTTAGTGCTCGGGGGTTACGAGCAGTACTTC; clone size: .; D gene: .; V gene: TRBV11-2; CDR3 length: 14; J gene: TRBJ2-7
CDR3 protein: CASSDGRGGAREAQHF; CDR3 DNA: TGTGCCAGCAGTGACGGTCGGGGGGGGGCCCGTGAAGCCCAGCATTTT; clone size: .; D gene: .; V gene: TRBV2; CDR3 length: 16; J gene: TRBJ1-5
CDR3 protein: CASSSGTAFEQYF; CDR3 DNA: TGTGCCAGCAGCTCCGGGACAGCTTTCGAGCAGTACTTC; clone size: .; D gene: TRBD1; V gene: TRBV7-8; CDR3 length: 13; J gene: TRBJ2-7
CDR3 protein: CASSLMRYEQYF; CDR3 DNA: TGTGCCAGCAGCTTAATGCGGTACGAGCAGTACTTC; clone size: .; D gene: .; V gene: TRBV7-9; CDR3 length: 12; J gene: TRBJ2-7
CDR3 protein: CASSEGQNYGYTF; CDR3 DNA: TGTGCCAGCAGTGAAGGCCAGAATTATGGCTACACCTTC; clone size: .; D gene: .; V gene: TRBV6-1; CDR3 length: 13; J gene: TRBJ1-2
CDR3 protein: CSVGQGEDNYGYTF; CDR3 DNA: TGCAGCGTTGGACAGGGGGAGGATAACTATGGCTACACCTTC; clone size: .; D gene: TRBD1; V gene: TRBV29-1; CDR3 length: 14; J gene: TRBJ1-2